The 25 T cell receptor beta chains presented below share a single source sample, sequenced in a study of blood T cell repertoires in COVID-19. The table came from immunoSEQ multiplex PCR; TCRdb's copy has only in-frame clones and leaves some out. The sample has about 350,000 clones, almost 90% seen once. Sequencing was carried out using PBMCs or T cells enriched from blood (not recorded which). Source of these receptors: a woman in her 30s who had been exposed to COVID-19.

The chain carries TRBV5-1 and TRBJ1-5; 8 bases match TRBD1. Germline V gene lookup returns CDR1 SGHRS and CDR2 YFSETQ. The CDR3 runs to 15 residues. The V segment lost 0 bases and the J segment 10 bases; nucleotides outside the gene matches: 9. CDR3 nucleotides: TGCGCCAGCAGCTTGGCCGGGACAGGCCCCGATCCCCAGCATTTT. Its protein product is CASSLAGTGPDPQHF. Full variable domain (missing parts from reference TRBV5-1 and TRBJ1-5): KAGVTQTPRYLIKTRGQQVTLSCSPISGHRSVSWYQQTPGQGLQFLFEYFSETQRNKGNFPGRFSGRQFSNSRSEMNVSTLELGDSALYLCASSLAGTGPDPQHFGDGTRLSIL.

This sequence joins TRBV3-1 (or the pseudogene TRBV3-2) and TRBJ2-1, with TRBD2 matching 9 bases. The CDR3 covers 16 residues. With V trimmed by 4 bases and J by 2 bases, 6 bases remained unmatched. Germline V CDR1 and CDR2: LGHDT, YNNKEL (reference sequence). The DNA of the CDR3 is TGTGCCAGCAGCCCGGTAGCGGGAGCCACCTACAATGAGCAGTTCTTC. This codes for CASSPVAGATYNEQFF.

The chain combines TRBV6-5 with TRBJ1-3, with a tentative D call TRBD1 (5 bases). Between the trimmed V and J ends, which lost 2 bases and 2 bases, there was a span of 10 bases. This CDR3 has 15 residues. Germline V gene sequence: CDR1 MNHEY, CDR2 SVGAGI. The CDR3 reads CASSYRGFAGNTIYF. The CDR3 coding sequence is TGTGCCAGCAGTTACCGGGGGTTCGCTGGAAACACCATATATTTT.

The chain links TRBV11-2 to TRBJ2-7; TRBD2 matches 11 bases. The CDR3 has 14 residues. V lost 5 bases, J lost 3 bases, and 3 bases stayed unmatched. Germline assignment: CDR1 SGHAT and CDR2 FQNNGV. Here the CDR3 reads CASSPGTSGYEQYF. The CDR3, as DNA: TGTGCCAGCAGCCCCGGGACTAGCGGCTACGAGCAGTACTTC.

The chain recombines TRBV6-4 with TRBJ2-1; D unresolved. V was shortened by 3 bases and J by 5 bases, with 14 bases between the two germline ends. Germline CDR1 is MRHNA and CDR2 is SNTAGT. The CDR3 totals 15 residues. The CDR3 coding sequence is TGTGCCAGCAGTGAAGGTCGAGGAACTCACAATGAGCAGTTCTTC. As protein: CASSEGRGTHNEQFF.

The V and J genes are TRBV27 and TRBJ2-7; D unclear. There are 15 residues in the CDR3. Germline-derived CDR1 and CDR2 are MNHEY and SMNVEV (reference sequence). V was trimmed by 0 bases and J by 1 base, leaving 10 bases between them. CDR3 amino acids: CASSLSGRLSYEQYF. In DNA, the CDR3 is TGTGCCAGCAGTTTATCTGGCAGACTTTCCTACGAGCAGTACTTC.

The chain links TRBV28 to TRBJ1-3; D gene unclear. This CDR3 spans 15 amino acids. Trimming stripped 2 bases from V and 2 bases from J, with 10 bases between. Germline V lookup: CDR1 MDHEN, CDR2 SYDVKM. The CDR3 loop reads CASSLGQLTGNTIYF. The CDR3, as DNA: TGTGCCAGCAGTTTAGGGCAGTTAACTGGAAACACCATATATTTT.

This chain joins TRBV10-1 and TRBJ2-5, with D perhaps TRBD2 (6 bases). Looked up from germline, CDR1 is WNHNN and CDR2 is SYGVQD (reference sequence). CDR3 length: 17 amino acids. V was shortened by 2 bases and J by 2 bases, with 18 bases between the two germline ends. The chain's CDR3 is CASSEGWGGGAQETQYF. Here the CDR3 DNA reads TGCGCCAGCAGTGAGGGCTGGGGCGGAGGGGCGCAAGAGACCCAGTACTTC.

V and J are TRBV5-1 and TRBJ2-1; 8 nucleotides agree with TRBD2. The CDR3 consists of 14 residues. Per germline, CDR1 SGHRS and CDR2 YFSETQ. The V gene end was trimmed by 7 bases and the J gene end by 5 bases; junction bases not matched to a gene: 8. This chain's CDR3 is CASFKRESHNEQFF. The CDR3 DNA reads TGCGCCAGCTTCAAGCGGGAGTCCCACAATGAGCAGTTCTTC.

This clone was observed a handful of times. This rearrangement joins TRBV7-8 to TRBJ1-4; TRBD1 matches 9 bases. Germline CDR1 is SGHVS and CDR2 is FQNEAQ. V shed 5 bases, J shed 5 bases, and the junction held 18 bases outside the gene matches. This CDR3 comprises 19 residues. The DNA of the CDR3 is TGTGCCAGCAGCCAGAACACTCCTAGGACAGGGGCCAAGAATGAAAAACTGTTTTTT. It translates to CASSQNTPRTGAKNEKLFF.

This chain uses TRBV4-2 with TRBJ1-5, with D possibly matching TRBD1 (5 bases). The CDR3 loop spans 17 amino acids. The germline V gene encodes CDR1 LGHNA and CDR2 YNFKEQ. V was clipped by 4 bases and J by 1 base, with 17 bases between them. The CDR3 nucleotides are TGTGCCAGCAGCCCCATAAGGGGAGGGGAGAGCAATCAGCCCCAGCATTTT. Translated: CASSPIRGGESNQPQHF.

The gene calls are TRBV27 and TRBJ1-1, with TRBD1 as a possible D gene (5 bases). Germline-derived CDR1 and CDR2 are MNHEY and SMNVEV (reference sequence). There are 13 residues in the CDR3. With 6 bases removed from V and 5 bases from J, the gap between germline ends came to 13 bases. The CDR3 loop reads CASRRGSGTEAFF. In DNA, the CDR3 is TGTGCCAGCAGACGGGGGTCGGGGACTGAAGCTTTCTTT.

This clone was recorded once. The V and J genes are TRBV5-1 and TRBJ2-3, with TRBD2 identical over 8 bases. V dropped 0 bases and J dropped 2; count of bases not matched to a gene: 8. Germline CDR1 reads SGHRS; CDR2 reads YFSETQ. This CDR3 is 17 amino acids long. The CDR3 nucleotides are TGCGCCAGCAGCTTGGTTAGGGCGGGAGGATACACAGATACGCAGTATTTT. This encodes CASSLVRAGGYTDTQYF.

CDR3 coding DNA: TGTGCCATCAGCGGACAGGGGGGGCCCTACAATGAGCAGTTCTTC. This codes for CAISGQGGPYNEQFF. The chain has TRBV10-3 and TRBJ2-1; TRBD1 matches at 10 bases. The V gene end was trimmed by 6 bases and the J gene end by 2 bases; junction bases not matched to a gene: 4. CDR3 size: 15 residues. Looked up from germline, CDR1 is ENHRY and CDR2 is SYGVKD.

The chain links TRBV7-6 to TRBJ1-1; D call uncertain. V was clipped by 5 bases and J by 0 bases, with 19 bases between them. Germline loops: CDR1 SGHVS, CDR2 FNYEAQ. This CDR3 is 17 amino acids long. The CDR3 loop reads CASSARRDFDMNTEAFF. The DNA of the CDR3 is TGTGCCAGCAGCGCCCGGAGGGATTTTGATATGAACACTGAAGCTTTCTTT.

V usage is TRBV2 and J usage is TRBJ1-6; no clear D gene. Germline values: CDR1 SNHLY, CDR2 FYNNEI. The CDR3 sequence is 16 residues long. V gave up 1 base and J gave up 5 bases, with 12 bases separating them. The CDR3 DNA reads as TGTGCCAGCAGTGAAGGCCGCCACTCAAATAATTCACCCCTCCACTTT. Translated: CASSEGRHSNNSPLHF. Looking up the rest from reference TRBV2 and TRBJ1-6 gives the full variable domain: EPEVTQTPSHQVTQMGQEVILRCVPISNHLYFYWYRQILGQKVEFLVSFYNNEISEKSEIFDDQFSVERPDGSNFTLKIRSTKLEDSAMYFCASSEGRHSNNSPLHFGNGTRLTVT.

CDR3 sequence reads: CATARFIIGTGGRSGYTF. CDR3 nucleotides: TGTGCCACCGCACGCTTTATAATAGGGACAGGGGGAAGGAGCGGCTACACCTTC. The rearrangement links TRBV28 to TRBJ1-2, with TRBD1 matching 11 bases. J gave up 8 bases and V 10 bases, and 24 bases lay outside the gene matches. Germline assignment: CDR1 MDHEN and CDR2 SYDVKM. The CDR3 runs 18 residues.

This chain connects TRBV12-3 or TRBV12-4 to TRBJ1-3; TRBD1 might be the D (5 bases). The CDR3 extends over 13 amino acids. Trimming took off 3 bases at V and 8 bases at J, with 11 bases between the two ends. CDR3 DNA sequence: TGTGCCAGCAGTTTGGGGCGTGGGGACACCATATATTTT. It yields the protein CASSLGRGDTIYF.

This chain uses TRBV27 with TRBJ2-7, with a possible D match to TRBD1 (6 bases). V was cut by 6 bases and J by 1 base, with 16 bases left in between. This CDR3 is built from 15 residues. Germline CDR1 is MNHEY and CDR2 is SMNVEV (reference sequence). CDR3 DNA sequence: TGTGCCAGCAGGGGAAGGACAGTAGTATCCTACGAGCAGTACTTC. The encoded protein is CASRGRTVVSYEQYF.

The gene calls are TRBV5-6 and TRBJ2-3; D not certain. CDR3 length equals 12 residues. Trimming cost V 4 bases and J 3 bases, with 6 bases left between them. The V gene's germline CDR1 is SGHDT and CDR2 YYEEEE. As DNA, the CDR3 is TGTGCCAGCAGCGACGGGACAGATACGCAGTATTTT. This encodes CASSDGTDTQYF.

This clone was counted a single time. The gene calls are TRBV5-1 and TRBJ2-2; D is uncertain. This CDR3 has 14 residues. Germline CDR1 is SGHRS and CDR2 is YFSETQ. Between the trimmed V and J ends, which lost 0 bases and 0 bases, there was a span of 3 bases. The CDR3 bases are TGCGCCAGCAGCTTGGCTGCGAACACCGGGGAGCTGTTTTTT. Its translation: CASSLAANTGELFF.

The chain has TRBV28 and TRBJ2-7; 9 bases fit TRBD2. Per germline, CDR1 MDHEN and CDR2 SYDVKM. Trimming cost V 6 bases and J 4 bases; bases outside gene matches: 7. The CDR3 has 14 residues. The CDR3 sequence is CASRSSGSKYEQYF. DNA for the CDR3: TGTGCCAGCAGAAGTAGCGGGAGCAAGTACGAGCAGTACTTC.

CDR3 sequence reads: CASSPGGPGSSYEQYF. The CDR3 DNA is TGTGCCAGCAGCCCCGGGGGGCCAGGGAGCTCCTACGAGCAGTACTTC. The rearrangement links TRBV7-6 to TRBJ2-7, with D maybe TRBD2 (7 bases). This CDR3 spans 16 amino acids. Germline-derived CDR1 and CDR2 are SGHVS and FNYEAQ. V dropped 5 bases and J dropped 0 bases, with 17 bases sitting between them.

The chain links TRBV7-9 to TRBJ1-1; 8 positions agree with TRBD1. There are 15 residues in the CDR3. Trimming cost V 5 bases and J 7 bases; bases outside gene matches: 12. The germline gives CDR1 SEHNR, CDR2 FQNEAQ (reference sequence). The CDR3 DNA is TGTGCCAGCAGCCTACCAACCGACAGGGGACGTGAAGCTTTCTTT. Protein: CASSLPTDRGREAFF.

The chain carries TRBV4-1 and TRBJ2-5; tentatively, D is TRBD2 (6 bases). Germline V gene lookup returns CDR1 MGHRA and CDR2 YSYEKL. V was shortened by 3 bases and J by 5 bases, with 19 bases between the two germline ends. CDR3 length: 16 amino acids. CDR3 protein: CASSQAEGYPGETQYF. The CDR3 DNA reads TGCGCCAGCAGCCAGGCGGAGGGTTACCCCGGTGAGACCCAGTACTTC.